Each of the 28 T cell receptor beta chains below was sequenced from the same sample in a study of blood T cells in healthy people across ages. Alongside a J-beta primer mix, a sample-barcoded 5' primer served in a second PCR lasting about 7 to 12 cycles. TCRdb called the 5' RACE reads again in MiXCR, with one record for every CDR3 protein. This sample has over 1,300,000 distinct CDR3 sequences, with 59% found just once. Material: blood. Source of these receptors: a man aged 18 to 29 in good health.

The gene calls are TRBV5-1 and TRBJ2-5, with unresolved D. The ends were cut back, 0 bases at V and 0 bases at J, with 6 bases in the middle. CDR1 is SGHRS and CDR2 is YFSETQ in the germline V gene. The CDR3 runs to 14 residues. In DNA form, the CDR3 reads TGCGCCAGCAGCTTGGGGGTCAACCAAGAGACCCAGTACTTC. It encodes CASSLGVNQETQYF.

The chain combines TRBV6-2 or TRBV6-3 with TRBJ2-7; the D is unclear. This CDR3 has 11 residues. V was trimmed by 8 bases and J by 6 bases, leaving 11 bases between them. Germline CDR1 is MNHEY and CDR2 is SVGEGT. In DNA, the CDR3 is TGTGCCAGCGGTTTAGGGTCCGAGCAGTACTTC. It encodes CASGLGSEQYF.

This chain joins TRBV7-9 and TRBJ1-1; D remains unclear. V was cut by 3 bases and J by 7 bases, with 9 bases left in between. This CDR3 is built from 12 residues. Germline V gene sequence: CDR1 SEHNR, CDR2 FQNEAQ (reference sequence). The CDR3 sequence is CASSLAFDEAFF. As DNA, the CDR3 is TGTGCCAGCAGCTTGGCCTTTGATGAAGCTTTCTTT.

The chain recombines TRBV3-1 with TRBJ2-3, with D possibly TRBD2 on 6 matching bases. The CDR3 contains 18 residues. The germline V gene has CDR1 LGHDT and CDR2 YNNKEL (reference sequence). Trimming stripped 2 bases from V and 2 bases from J, with 20 bases between. CDR3 sequence: CASSQLTSGGDHTDTQYF. CDR3 bases: TGTGCCAGCAGCCAACTGACTAGTGGTGGGGACCACACAGATACGCAGTATTTT.

The V gene is TRBV2, the J gene TRBJ2-7; 7 positions match TRBD2. The CDR3 contains 14 residues. Germline V gene data show CDR1 as SNHLY and CDR2 as FYNNEI. V gave up 4 bases and J gave up 3 bases; unmatched junction bases: 6. The CDR3 reads CASSGGGLGYEQYF. DNA for the CDR3: TGTGCCAGCAGTGGGGGGGGATTAGGCTACGAGCAGTACTTC.

This chain uses TRBV4-1 with TRBJ2-2, with 14 bases fitting TRBD2. This CDR3 region has 20 residues. The V and J ends lost 2 bases and 3 bases, in that order; junction bases with no gene match: 11. Germline loops: CDR1 MGHRA, CDR2 YSYEKL. CDR3 in DNA: TGCGCCAGCAGCCAAAAAAACAGACTAGCGGGAGGGCCTTACACCGGGGAGCTGTTTTTT. It is translated as CASSQKNRLAGGPYTGELFF.

The chain links TRBV29-1 to TRBJ2-6; D is uncertain. V was clipped by 0 bases and J by 0 bases, with 9 bases between them. Germline CDR1 is SQVTM and CDR2 is ANQGSEA. The CDR3 extends over 16 amino acids. In DNA, the CDR3 is TGCAGCGTTGAAGATCTAGGCGGCTCTGGGGCCAACGTCCTGACTTTC. Its translation is CSVEDLGGSGANVLTF.

The chain couples TRBV27 to TRBJ2-3; 9 bases fit TRBD2. Germline V lookup: CDR1 MNHEY, CDR2 SMNVEV (reference sequence). The CDR3 is made up of 15 amino acids. The V segment lost 9 bases and the J segment 2 bases; nucleotides outside the gene matches: 9. The DNA for the CDR3 is TGTGCCAGTCGCCGCCTAGCGGGACACACAGATACGCAGTATTTT. Its protein product is CASRRLAGHTDTQYF.

V gene TRBV6-1 combines with J gene TRBJ1-6; D ambiguous. Trimming stripped 1 base from V and 5 bases from J, with 12 bases between. The CDR3 has 16 amino acids. Germline V gene data show CDR1 as MNHNS and CDR2 as SASEGT. The CDR3 sequence: CASSEDPRYDNSPLHF. CDR3 DNA sequence: TGTGCCAGCAGTGAAGACCCCCGGTACGATAATTCACCCCTCCACTTT.

This clonotype occurred a few times. The chain has TRBV6-2 or TRBV6-3 and TRBJ1-2; D ambiguous. Trimming pared 6 bases from V and 4 bases from J, leaving 15 bases between. Germline V CDR1 and CDR2: MNHEY, SVGEGT. The CDR3 is 14 amino acids. The CDR3 DNA reads as TGTGCCAGCAGAGACTCCGGTGGTACCTATGGCTACACCTTC. Residues: CASRDSGGTYGYTF.

The chain joins TRBV20-1 to TRBJ1-5; a possible D gene is TRBD1 (5 bases). V was pared by 7 bases and J by 7 bases, with 8 bases between. From germline, CDR1 is DFQATT and CDR2 SNEGSKA (reference sequence). The CDR3 contains 10 residues. CDR3 in amino acids: CSGEGQPQHF. As DNA, the CDR3 is TGCAGTGGGGAGGGGCAGCCCCAGCATTTT.

The gene calls are TRBV20-1 and TRBJ1-2, with D possibly matching TRBD1 (6 bases). The CDR3 runs to 15 residues. Trimming took 2 bases from V and 5 from J, leaving 18 bases between them. Germline assignment: CDR1 DFQATT and CDR2 SNEGSKA (reference sequence). CDR3 region: CSARTRDGGFYGYTF. CDR3 in DNA: TGCAGTGCTAGAACGCGGGACGGGGGCTTTTATGGCTACACCTTC.

CDR3 bases: TGCAGTGCTAGAGGACAGGTTCTGGATGGCTACACCTTC. This gives the protein CSARGQVLDGYTF. This chain connects TRBV20-1 to TRBJ1-2; weak D call: TRBD1 (6 bases). Germline assignment: CDR1 DFQATT and CDR2 SNEGSKA (reference sequence). V was shortened by 1 base and J by 6 bases, with 12 bases between the two germline ends. The CDR3 runs to 13 residues.

The rearrangement links TRBV4-2 to TRBJ2-7; a possible D gene is TRBD1 (5 bases). The CDR3 runs 14 residues. The ends were cut back, 0 bases at V and 0 bases at J, with 6 bases in the middle. The germline V gene has CDR1 LGHNA and CDR2 YNFKEQ. The DNA for the CDR3 is TGTGCCAGCAGCCAAGAGACAGTCTCCTACGAGCAGTACTTC. Translation: CASSQETVSYEQYF.

The CDR3 coding sequence is TGCAGTGCTAATGGGAGGGCTAATACGCAGTATTTT. This encodes CSANGRANTQYF. The V and J genes are TRBV20-1 and TRBJ2-3; TRBD2 agrees at 7 bases. The CDR3 has 12 amino acids. CDR1 is DFQATT and CDR2 is SNEGSKA in the germline V gene (reference sequence). With 4 bases clipped from V and 7 bases from J, the junction kept 5 bases outside the gene matches.

The table lists this clonotype with a few counts. The CDR3 sequence: CASHNMDHPLGYTF. CDR3 coding DNA: TGTGCCAGCCACAATATGGACCACCCCTTAGGCTACACCTTC. The rearrangement uses TRBV6-1 and TRBJ1-2; unclear D gene. Trimming cost V 8 bases and J 8 bases, with 21 bases left between them. CDR3 length: 14 amino acids. The germline V gene has CDR1 MNHNS and CDR2 SASEGT.

The gene calls are TRBV20-1 and TRBJ1-5; D is uncertain. The CDR3 covers 14 residues. The germline V and J ends were trimmed by 3 bases and 0 bases, with 9 bases remaining between them. CDR1 is DFQATT, CDR2 SNEGSKA, per germline (reference sequence). CDR3 protein: CSASASLSNQPQHF. CDR3 nucleotides: TGCAGTGCTAGCGCGAGCCTTAGCAATCAGCCCCAGCATTTT.

This clonotype showed up just once. In DNA, the CDR3 is TGCAGTGCTCCCGAGCTGAACACTGAAGCTTTCTTT. This translates into CSAPELNTEAFF. The V call is TRBV20-1, the J call TRBJ1-1; no firm D call. This CDR3 has 12 amino acids. The germline CDR1 and CDR2 sequences are DFQATT and SNEGSKA (reference sequence). V was clipped by 5 bases and J by 0 bases, with 7 bases between them.

The chain couples TRBV18 to TRBJ2-5; D remains unclear. CDR3 length: 14 residues. V was trimmed by 0 bases and J by 2 bases, leaving 7 bases between them. Germline CDR1 reads KGHSH; CDR2 reads LQKENI. The CDR3 protein is CASSPPQEQETQYF. The CDR3 DNA follows: TGTGCCAGCTCACCACCCCAGGAGCAAGAGACCCAGTACTTC.

The V and J genes are TRBV6-5 and TRBJ1-6; D remains unclear. This CDR3 region has 13 residues. From germline, CDR1 is MNHEY and CDR2 SVGAGI. V was pared by 6 bases and J by 7 bases, with 10 bases between. CDR3 loop: CASSNGRNSPLHF. The CDR3 DNA sequence: TGTGCCAGCAGCAATGGACGGAATTCACCCCTCCACTTT.

The V call is TRBV12-3 or TRBV12-4, the J call TRBJ2-1; TRBD2 agrees at 14 bases. This CDR3 has 17 residues. The ends lost 5 bases at V and 4 bases at J; junction bases unmatched: 7. The CDR3 coding sequence is TGTGCCAGCAGTCCGCGGACTAGCGGGGGGCGGTACAATGAGCAGTTCTTC. It specifies CASSPRTSGGRYNEQFF.

The genes are TRBV12-3 or TRBV12-4 and TRBJ2-7; 8 bases map to TRBD1. The CDR3 runs to 14 residues. Losses at the gene ends were 5 bases for V and 2 bases for J; bases not matched to a gene: 5. Here the CDR3 DNA reads TGTGCCAGCAGTCATGACAGGGGAGCCTACGAGCAGTACTTC. This gives the protein CASSHDRGAYEQYF.

The chain employs TRBV7-2 and TRBJ2-1; tentative D call: TRBD1 (6 bases). Germline V lookup: CDR1 SGHTA, CDR2 FQGNSA. V shed 0 bases and J shed 2 bases, with 8 bases lying between them. The CDR3 has 15 residues. The CDR3 region is CASSLAHRAYNEQFF. The CDR3 DNA sequence: TGTGCCAGCAGCTTAGCACACAGGGCCTACAATGAGCAGTTCTTC.

V and J are TRBV2 and TRBJ1-4; D is possibly TRBD1 (5 bases). The CDR3 spans 16 residues. Germline values: CDR1 SNHLY, CDR2 FYNNEI. V lost 5 bases to trimming and J lost 0 bases, with 13 bases between them. DNA for the CDR3: TGTGCCAGCAGTTCCCCAGTGGGGGCAACTAATGAAAAACTGTTTTTT. As protein: CASSSPVGATNEKLFF.

This clonotype has more than one count but fewer than ten. The J gene is TRBJ2-3, the V gene TRBV29-1; TRBD2 might be the D (6 bases). The ends were cut back, 7 bases at V and 2 bases at J, with 13 bases in the middle. The CDR3 length is 13 residues. Germline loops: CDR1 SQVTM, CDR2 ANQGSEA. CDR3 bases: TGCAGCGGGGGACTCCCACTCACAGATACGCAGTATTTT. It specifies CSGGLPLTDTQYF.

This sequence joins TRBV12-3 or TRBV12-4 and TRBJ2-7; D unresolved. Trimming removed 6 bases at V and 0 bases at J, with 12 bases between. The CDR3 sequence is 14 residues long. The CDR3: CASRKTGSSYEQYF. In nucleotides, the CDR3 is TGTGCCAGCAGGAAGACCGGTAGCTCCTACGAGCAGTACTTC.

Only one count was recorded for this clonotype. This chain connects TRBV5-1 to TRBJ2-1, with D perhaps matching TRBD1 (6 bases). This CDR3 comprises 19 residues. Germline lookup yields CDR1 SGHRS and CDR2 YFSETQ. Trimming left V 3 bases short and J 2 bases short, with 24 bases between. CDR3 sequence (DNA): TGCGCCAGCAGCTCCGGACCGGGACACCGTCGAATGACCTACAATGAGCAGTTCTTC. Translation: CASSSGPGHRRMTYNEQFF.

V and J are TRBV4-1 and TRBJ1-2; D is perhaps TRBD1 (6 bases). This CDR3 is built from 16 residues. Germline loops: CDR1 MGHRA, CDR2 YSYEKL. Trimming took 5 bases from V and 0 from J, leaving 16 bases between them. CDR3 in DNA: TGCGCCAGCAGCAACCGACTACAGGGAGCTAACTATGGCTACACCTTC. Translation gives CASSNRLQGANYGYTF.